Presented here are 26 T cell receptor beta chains from one specimen sequenced in a study of identical twins (dated by TCRdb to 2016 to 2018). Library creation used 5' RACE. The data were produced on an Illumina HiSeq 2000. Using fastp trimming at Q25 and MiXCR clonotype assembly, TCRdb reanalyzed the public sequencing data and kept in-frame beta chains. Entries are consolidated by CDR3 protein sequence, retaining the most common genes and DNA. This sample holds 350,000 to 500,000 distinct CDR3 sequences; approximately 17% were observed only once. Jointly, the top ten make up 12% of the sample. Sequenced input: naive T cells sorted from blood. Reading the label with the study, this specimen's cell subset or site is: cells isolated with a human naive T-cell isolation kit. The receptor source for this set is a man aged 45-60 years in good health.

This clonotype was counted between two and nine times. The gene calls are TRBV10-3 and TRBJ1-5; D uncertain. The germline V gene encodes CDR1 ENHRY and CDR2 SYGVKD. V lost 8 bases and J 1 base, leaving 12 bases between the germline ends. There are 14 residues in the CDR3. The CDR3 DNA follows: TGTGCCATCGGGGTGGACGGCAGCAATCAGCCCCAGCATTTT. Its translation: CAIGVDGSNQPQHF.

The genes are TRBV6-7 and TRBJ2-7; the match to TRBD2 covers 7 bases. TRBV6-7 is an ORF; its function is uncertain. With 2 bases clipped from V and 3 bases from J, the junction kept 4 bases outside the gene matches. The CDR3 extends over 14 amino acids. CDR3 sequence reads: CASSYRSGNYEQYF. The CDR3 nucleotides are TGTGCCAGCAGTTACAGAAGCGGGAACTACGAGCAGTACTTC.

The chain combines TRBV27 with TRBJ1-1; the D is unclear. The germline V gene encodes CDR1 MNHEY and CDR2 SMNVEV (reference sequence). The CDR3 consists of 16 residues. Trimming stripped 2 bases from V and 5 bases from J, with 18 bases between. The CDR3 reads CASSLHGTNVGTEAFF. For the CDR3, the DNA is TGTGCCAGCAGTTTACATGGAACCAACGTTGGAACTGAAGCTTTCTTT.

The chain links TRBV6-1 to TRBJ1-5; no clear D gene. CDR1 is MNHNS, CDR2 SASEGT, per germline. Trimming took off 6 bases at V and 0 bases at J, with 9 bases between the two ends. CDR3 length equals 14 residues. This chain's CDR3 is CASSSWPSNQPQHF. The CDR3 DNA sequence: TGTGCCAGCAGCTCGTGGCCTAGCAATCAGCCCCAGCATTTT.

In this sample, this clonotype turned up many times. V and J are TRBV5-1 and TRBJ2-1, with 8 bases fitting TRBD1. CDR1 and CDR2 (germline): SGHRS, YFSETQ. The CDR3 is made up of 15 amino acids. Trimming at V came to 0 bases and at J to 6 bases, leaving 5 bases not matched to a gene. CDR3 nucleotide sequence: TGCGCCAGCAGCTTGGATACAGGGGGATTCAATGAGCAGTTCTTC. Its translation: CASSLDTGGFNEQFF. Looking up the rest from reference TRBV5-1 and TRBJ2-1 gives the full variable domain: KAGVTQTPRYLIKTRGQQVTLSCSPISGHRSVSWYQQTPGQGLQFLFEYFSETQRNKGNFPGRFSGRQFSNSRSEMNVSTLELGDSALYLCASSLDTGGFNEQFFGPGTRLTVL.

Comment on this clonotype: At one end, the junction sequence differs from germline, possibly due to a read error. V and J are TRBV15 and TRBJ1-5; D is perhaps TRBD1 (6 bases). CDR1 and CDR2 from the germline V gene are LNHNV and YYDKDF (reference sequence). This CDR3 contains 15 residues. The CDR3 DNA is TGTGCCACCAGCCGAGACAGGTTAGGCAATCAGCCCCAGCATTTT. Translated: CATSRDRLGNQPQHF.

This clonotype occurred a few times. V gene TRBV20-1 combines with J gene TRBJ1-6; D call uncertain. There are 14 residues in the CDR3. Deletions cut 8 bases from V and 8 bases from J, with 19 bases between. The germline V gene has CDR1 DFQATT and CDR2 SNEGSKA (reference sequence). For the CDR3, the DNA is TGCAGTACGGGCCGAGGTCAAACGGATTCACCCCTCCACTTT. Translating it yields CSTGRGQTDSPLHF.

This clonotype was recorded at least ten times. In DNA form, the CDR3 reads TGTGCCAGCGGCAAATCAAGGGAGACATACGAGCAGTACTTC. As protein: CASGKSRETYEQYF. The chain recombines TRBV7-9 with TRBJ2-7; perhaps TRBD2 as D (5 bases). V was clipped by 8 bases and J by 4 bases, with 18 bases between them. Looked up from germline, CDR1 is SEHNR and CDR2 is FQNEAQ (reference sequence). CDR3 size: 14 residues. Using reference TRBV7-9 and TRBJ2-7 for the parts outside the CDR3, the full variable domain is DTGVSQNPRHKITKRGQNVTFRCDPISEHNRLYWYRQTLGQGPEFLTYFQNEAQLEKSRLLSDRFSAERPKGSFSTLEIQRTEQGDSAMYLCASGKSRETYEQYFGPGTRLTVT.

The chain uses TRBV20-1 and TRBJ2-7; D not certain. This CDR3 contains 14 residues. Trimming shortened V by 1 base and J by 3 bases, and 13 bases separated the two germline ends. In germline, CDR1 is DFQATT, CDR2 SNEGSKA (reference sequence). DNA of the CDR3: TGCAGTGCTAGAGGAGGCCACTCCCGCTACGAGCAGTACTTC. Its protein product is CSARGGHSRYEQYF.

The chain couples TRBV6-5 to TRBJ1-2, with D unclear. The CDR3 runs 12 residues. V lost 0 bases, J lost 10 bases, and 9 bases lay in between. The germline gives CDR1 MNHEY, CDR2 SVGAGI. The CDR3 bases are TGTGCCAGCAGTTACTCTGGGGTCCTCTACACCTTC. As protein: CASSYSGVLYTF.

Many counts were recorded for this clonotype. The chain carries TRBV20-1 and TRBJ2-5; TRBD2 matches 7 bases. V was pared by 5 bases and J by 2 bases, with 2 bases of the junction left unmatched. The CDR3 has 12 amino acids. Germline assignment: CDR1 DFQATT and CDR2 SNEGSKA (reference sequence). DNA of the CDR3: TGCAGTGCTCTAGCGGCACAAGAGACCCAGTACTTC. Its protein product is CSALAAQETQYF.

This chain uses TRBV29-1 with TRBJ2-5; possibly TRBD1 for D (7 bases). Germline CDR1 reads SQVTM; CDR2 reads ANQGSEA. This CDR3 is built from 13 residues. The germline V and J ends were trimmed by 4 bases and 5 bases, with 14 bases remaining between them. The CDR3 sequence: CSVGDRAGETQYF. For the CDR3, the DNA is TGCAGCGTTGGTGACAGGGCGGGGGAGACCCAGTACTTC. Filled out from reference TRBV29-1 and TRBJ2-5, the complete variable domain reads SAVISQKPSRDICQRGTSLTIQCQVDSQVTMMFWYRQQPGQSLTLIATANQGSEATYESGFVIDKFPISRPNLTFSTLTVSNMSPEDSSIYLCSVGDRAGETQYFGPGTRLLVL.

This clonotype was detected only a few times. This sequence joins TRBV5-6 and TRBJ1-2, with D possibly being TRBD1 (5 bases). Trimming cost V 1 base and J 7 bases, with 11 bases left between them. The CDR3 has 13 amino acids. CDR1 SGHDT and CDR2 YYEEEE come from the germline V gene. The CDR3 nucleotides read TGTGCCAGCAGCTTGCAGGGAGGGAGTGGCTACACCTTC. It encodes CASSLQGGSGYTF.

The rearrangement links TRBV6-2 or TRBV6-3 to TRBJ2-3; D is undetermined. The V and J ends lost 7 bases and 10 bases respectively, with 21 bases between them. CDR3 length: 14 amino acids. Germline loops: CDR1 MNHEY, CDR2 SVGEGT. The CDR3: CASTHPESASAQYF. The CDR3 nucleotides are TGTGCCAGCACTCATCCGGAGAGCGCTTCCGCGCAGTATTTT.

This clonotype was seen a handful of times. The chain recombines TRBV29-1 with TRBJ2-1; 7 bases are shared with TRBD1. CDR1 SQVTM and CDR2 ANQGSEA come from the germline V gene. The trim removed 7 bases at V and 1 base at J, leaving 10 bases unmatched. The CDR3 loop spans 15 amino acids. CDR3 protein: CSDTRQGSSYNEQFF. In DNA, the CDR3 is TGCAGCGACACAAGACAGGGATCTTCCTACAATGAGCAGTTCTTC.

In regard to this clonotype: The junction departs from the called germline gene at one end, perhaps through a read error. V gene TRBV11-1 combines with J gene TRBJ2-1; D remains unclear. Germline V gene data show CDR1 as SGHAT and CDR2 as FQDESV (reference sequence). The CDR3 is 18 residues long. CDR3 in amino acids: CASSLEGLQAKTSGAVVF. CDR3 DNA: TGTGCCAGCAGCTTAGAAGGTTTGCAGGCTAAGACCTCAGGAGCAGTGGTCTTC.

Ten or more counts support this clonotype. V gene TRBV7-8 combines with J gene TRBJ2-7; 8 bases agree with TRBD1. Trimming at V came to 5 bases and at J to 7 bases, leaving 10 bases not matched to a gene. The length of the CDR3 is 14 residues. Germline-derived CDR1 and CDR2 are SGHVS and FQNEAQ. In nucleotides, the CDR3 is TGTGCCAGCAGCGAGTGGACAGGGACGGGAGAGCAGTACTTC. This sequence encodes CASSEWTGTGEQYF.

J is TRBJ2-7 and V is TRBV10-3; TRBD2 matches 15 bases. CDR1 and CDR2 from the germline V gene are ENHRY and SYGVKD. This CDR3 is 16 amino acids long. Trimming at V came to 2 bases and at J to 5 bases, leaving 4 bases not matched to a gene. CDR3 region: CAISEGLAGGRNEQYF. The CDR3 nucleotides are TGTGCCATCAGTGAGGGACTAGCGGGAGGGAGAAACGAGCAGTACTTC.

The chain recombines TRBV15 with TRBJ2-3; TRBD2 is a possible D gene (5 bases). The CDR3 runs 14 residues. V lost 3 bases to trimming and J lost 7 bases, with 14 bases between them. Looked up from germline, CDR1 is LNHNV and CDR2 is YYDKDF (reference sequence). CDR3 coding DNA: TGTGCCACCAGCAGGGGCGGAGGTGTGAATACGCAGTATTTT. Protein: CATSRGGGVNTQYF.

The rearrangement uses TRBV7-9 and TRBJ2-1, with unresolved D. The CDR3 is made up of 12 amino acids. CDR1 and CDR2 from the germline V gene are SEHNR and FQNEAQ (reference sequence). V was trimmed by 2 bases and J by 14 bases, leaving 13 bases between them. The CDR3 nucleotides are TGTGCCAGCAGCTTATTACCCCACGAGGAGTTCTTC. Its protein product is CASSLLPHEEFF.

This clonotype was detected a few times. The rearrangement links TRBV6-5 to TRBJ2-2, with a possible D match to TRBD2 (5 bases). CDR1 MNHEY and CDR2 SVGAGI come from the germline V gene. The V end was cut by 2 bases, the J end by 1 base, with 14 bases between. CDR3 length: 17 amino acids. The CDR3 loop is CASSYEGAAMNTGELFF. Here the CDR3 DNA reads TGTGCCAGCAGTTACGAGGGAGCGGCGATGAACACCGGGGAGCTGTTTTTT.

This clonotype was observed a handful of times. V gene TRBV15 combines with J gene TRBJ2-7; D tentatively reads TRBD1 or TRBD2 (6 bases each). This CDR3 contains 14 residues. V gave up 1 base and J gave up 2 bases, with 9 bases separating them. The germline V gene has CDR1 LNHNV and CDR2 YYDKDF (reference sequence). The chain's CDR3 is CATSRGGATYEQYF. CDR3 nucleotide sequence: TGTGCCACCAGCAGAGGGGGGGCCACCTACGAGCAGTACTTC.

The chain uses TRBV4-1 and TRBJ2-3, with TRBD1 identical over 9 bases. This CDR3 contains 16 residues. The germline V gene encodes CDR1 MGHRA and CDR2 YSYEKL. V trimming: 6 bases; J trimming: 2 bases; junction bases outside the gene matches: 9. CDR3 nucleotides: TGCGCCAGCAGGATGGAGACAGGGGGTTCCACAGATACGCAGTATTTT. This codes for CASRMETGGSTDTQYF.

The V and J genes are TRBV6-1 and TRBJ1-5, with 10 bases lining up with TRBD1. The V gene's germline CDR1 is MNHNS and CDR2 SASEGT. J lost 7 bases, V lost 2 bases, and 5 bases had no gene match. The CDR3 runs 15 residues. The CDR3 spells CASSERTGGSQPQHF. The CDR3 DNA is TGTGCCAGCAGTGAACGGACAGGGGGAAGCCAGCCCCAGCATTTT.

The chain links TRBV7-2 to TRBJ2-1; D might be TRBD1 (5 bases). The length of the CDR3 is 13 residues. CDR1 and CDR2 (germline): SGHTA, FQGNSA. Trimming took 5 bases from V and 13 from J, leaving 18 bases between them. The CDR3 nucleotides are TGTGCCAGCAGCACTTCCTGGGGCTACGACCAGTTCTTC. Translated, it gives CASSTSWGYDQFF.

V is TRBV4-2 and J is TRBJ1-4, with TRBD1 as a possible D gene (5 bases). The CDR3 sequence is 15 residues long. Germline lookup yields CDR1 LGHNA and CDR2 YNFKEQ. Trimming cost V 1 base and J 8 bases, with 14 bases left between them. The CDR3 bases are TGTGCCAGCAGCCAAGCTGCCAGGGAGGGCGAAAAACTGTTTTTT. It is translated as CASSQAAREGEKLFF.